This TCR beta chain was identified during a study of T-cell memory formation after mild COVID-19. Regarding the study as a whole: Contracting clones from day 15 to 85 showed balanced CD4/CD8; later expanders favored CD4+.

In TCRdb, the 5' RACE reads were re-called with MiXCR into one record per CDR3 protein. The sample carries 140,000 to 150,000 distinct CDR3 sequences, almost 25% recorded once. As regards this clonotype: Its specificity is unknown.

The CDR3 spans 16 residues. With 5 bases clipped from V and 3 bases from J, the junction kept 7 bases outside the gene matches. CDR1 is SEHNR, CDR2 FQNEAQ, per germline (reference sequence). The TCR sequence derives from an adult woman who had mild COVID-19 (a few samples of this study predate the infection). Cell type and time point are not known. Sequencing input: PBMCs or a T cell subset sorted from them (not recorded which). This chain uses TRBV7-9 with TRBJ2-7; 13 positions match TRBD2. CDR3 region: CASSTGLAGADYEQYF. DNA for the CDR3: TGTGCCAGCAGCACCGGACTAGCGGGAGCTGACTACGAGCAGTACTTC.